One TCR beta chain is described in this entry. This clonotype was observed at least ten times. The specificity of this receptor is unknown. No much larger clone is present one base from it, and per-base qualities are unavailable. These data belong to a study of CD8+CD57+ T cells in acquired aplastic anemia (dated by TCRdb to 2016 to 2019). For the study in its entirety: A mean of 3.2 ug of DNA, ranging from about 0.17 to 30 ug, was extracted from sorted CD4+ and CD8+ cells. CD8+CD57+ expansion was defined as a frequency above the mean frequency observed in healthy subjects. Results and caveats for the whole study, not just this receptor: Although 25 to 30 CD8+ CDR3 sequences were shared by patients and controls, these sequences appeared highly expressed in patients and within the immunodominant clones of patients. Between patients and healthy controls, no significant difference in CD8+ Simpson's diversity was found (P=0.060).

For CDR1 and CDR2, the germline V gene (reference sequence) lists SEHNR and FQNEAQ. Between the V and J ends, shortened by 2 bases and 11 bases respectively, the junction contains 12 bases. Including the terminal cysteine and phenylalanine, the CDR3 comprises 12 residues. The DNA shown is the 36-base CDR3, in frame from base 1. Genomic DNA was used as template for profiling of TCR beta VDJ combinations and CDR3 sequences. An Illumina HiSeq 2000 was the platform used for TCR repertoire sequencing. For the original study's pipeline: Repertoire assessment relied on Simpson's diversity index, CDR3 size and DJ length profiles, and TRBV/TRBJ rearrangement plots. The most abundant DNA sequence in the deep sequencing data was defined as the immunodominant clone. CDR3 amino acid sequences were checked for sharing across subjects and were also compared against the VDJdb database and published repertoires. In TCRdb, the public reads were trimmed at Q25 with fastp and aligned with MiXCR, with productive beta chains retained. Records with the same CDR3 protein are collapsed into one entry carrying the most frequent genes and DNA. The V and J calls reflect TCRdb's pipeline rather than the authors' work. This sample lists roughly 260,000 distinct CDR3 sequences; around 43% were detected once. The ten most abundant clones make up roughly 8% of the sample.

Flow cytometry had shown CD8+CD57+ cell expansion in the patients selected for sequencing. Severe acquired aplastic anemia was diagnosed in all patients according to International Study of Aplastic Anemia and Agranulocytosis and Camitta criteria. No therapy had been received by the patients at the time of blood sampling. The study deep-sequenced TCR repertoires of sorted CD4+ and CD8+ blood T cells from severe aplastic anemia patients and healthy subjects. Patients were enrolled under clinicaltrials.gov protocols 00001620, 01623167, 00001397, 00071045, 00081523 and 00961064 in the USA. Ficoll-Paque density gradient centrifugation was used to isolate peripheral blood mononuclear cells. Before DNA extraction, CD4+ and CD8+ T cells were sorted with FACS or magnetic beads.

This TCR derives from a human donor with aplastic anemia. The chain uses TRBV7-9 and TRBJ1-1; tentative D gene TRBD1, with 6 bases matching. Sequenced material: sorted CD4+, CD8+, or CD8+CD57+ T cells (not recorded which) from PBMCs. For the CDR3, the sequence is CASSLSGEWAFF. The DNA sequence is given as TGTGCCAGCAGCTTATCAGGGGAGTGGGCTTTCTTT.